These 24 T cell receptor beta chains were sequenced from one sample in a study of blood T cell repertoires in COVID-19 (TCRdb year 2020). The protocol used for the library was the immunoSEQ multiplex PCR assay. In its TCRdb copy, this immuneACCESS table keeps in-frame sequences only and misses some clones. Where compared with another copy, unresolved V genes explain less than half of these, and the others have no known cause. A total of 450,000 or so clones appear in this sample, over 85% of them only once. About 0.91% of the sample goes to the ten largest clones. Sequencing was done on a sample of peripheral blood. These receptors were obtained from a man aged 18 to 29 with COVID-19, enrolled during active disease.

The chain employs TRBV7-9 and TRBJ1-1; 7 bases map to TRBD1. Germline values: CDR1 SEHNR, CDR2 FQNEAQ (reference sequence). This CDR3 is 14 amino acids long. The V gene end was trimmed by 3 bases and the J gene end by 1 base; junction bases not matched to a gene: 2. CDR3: CASSLQGENTEAFF. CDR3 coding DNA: TGTGCCAGCAGCTTGCAGGGGGAGAACACTGAAGCTTTCTTT.

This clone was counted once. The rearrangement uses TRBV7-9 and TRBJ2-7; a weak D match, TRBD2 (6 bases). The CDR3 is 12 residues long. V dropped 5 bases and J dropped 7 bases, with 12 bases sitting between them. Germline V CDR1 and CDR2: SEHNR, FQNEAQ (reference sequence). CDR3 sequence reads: CASSLGRGEQYF. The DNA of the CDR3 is TGTGCCAGCAGCCTGGGGCGGGGAGAGCAGTACTTC.

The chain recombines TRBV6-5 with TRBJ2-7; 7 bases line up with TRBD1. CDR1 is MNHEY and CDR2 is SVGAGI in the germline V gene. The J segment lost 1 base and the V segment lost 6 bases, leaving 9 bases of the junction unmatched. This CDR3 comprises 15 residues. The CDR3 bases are TGTGCCAGCAGGAAACGGGACAGTGCTTCCTACGAGCAGTACTTC. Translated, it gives CASRKRDSASYEQYF.

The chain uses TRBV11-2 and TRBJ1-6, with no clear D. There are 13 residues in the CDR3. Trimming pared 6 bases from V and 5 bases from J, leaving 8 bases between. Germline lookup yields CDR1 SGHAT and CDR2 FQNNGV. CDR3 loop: CASRERNNSPLHF. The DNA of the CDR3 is TGTGCCAGCAGGGAGAGGAATAATTCACCCCTCCACTTT. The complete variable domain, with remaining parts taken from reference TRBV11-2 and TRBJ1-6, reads EAGVAQSPRYKIIEKRQSVAFWCNPISGHATLYWYQQILGQGPKLLIQFQNNGVVDDSQLPKDRFSAERLKGVDSTLKIQPAKLEDSAVYLCASRERNNSPLHFGNGTRLTVT.

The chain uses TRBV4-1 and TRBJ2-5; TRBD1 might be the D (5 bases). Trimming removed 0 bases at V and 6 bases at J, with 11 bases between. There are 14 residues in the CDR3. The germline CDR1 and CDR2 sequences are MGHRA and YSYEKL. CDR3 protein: CASSQDRMGQTQYF. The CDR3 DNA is TGCGCCAGCAGCCAAGATCGAATGGGGCAGACCCAGTACTTC.

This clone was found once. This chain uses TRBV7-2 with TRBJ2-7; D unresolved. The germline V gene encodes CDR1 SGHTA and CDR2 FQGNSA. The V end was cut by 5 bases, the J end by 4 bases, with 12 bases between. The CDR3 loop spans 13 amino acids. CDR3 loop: CASSVTGPYEQYF. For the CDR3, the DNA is TGTGCCAGCAGCGTTACTGGGCCGTACGAGCAGTACTTC.

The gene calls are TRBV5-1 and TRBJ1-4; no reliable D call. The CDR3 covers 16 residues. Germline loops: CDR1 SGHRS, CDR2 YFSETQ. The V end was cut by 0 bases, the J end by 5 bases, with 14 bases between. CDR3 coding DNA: TGCGCCAGCAGCTTGGTGGGCCGGGAGGCGAATGAAAAACTGTTTTTT. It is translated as CASSLVGREANEKLFF.

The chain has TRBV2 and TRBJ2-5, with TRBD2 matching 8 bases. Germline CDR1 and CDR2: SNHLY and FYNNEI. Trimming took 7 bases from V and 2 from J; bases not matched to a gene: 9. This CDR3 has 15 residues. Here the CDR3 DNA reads TGTGCCAGCAATCGAGCGGGAGCCCAACAAGAGACCCAGTACTTC. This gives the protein CASNRAGAQQETQYF.

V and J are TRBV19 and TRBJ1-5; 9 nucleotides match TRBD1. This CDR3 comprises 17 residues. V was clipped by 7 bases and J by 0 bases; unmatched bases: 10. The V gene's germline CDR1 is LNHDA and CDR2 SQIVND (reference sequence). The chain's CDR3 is CASTPTGGQYSNQPQHF. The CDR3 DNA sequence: TGTGCCAGTACCCCAACAGGGGGCCAGTATAGCAATCAGCCCCAGCATTTT. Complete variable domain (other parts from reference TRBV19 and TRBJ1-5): DGGITQSPKYLFRKEGQNVTLSCEQNLNHDAMYWYRQDPGQGLRLIYYSQIVNDFQKGDIAEGYSVSREKKESFPLTVTSAQKNPTAFYLCASTPTGGQYSNQPQHFGDGTRLSIL.

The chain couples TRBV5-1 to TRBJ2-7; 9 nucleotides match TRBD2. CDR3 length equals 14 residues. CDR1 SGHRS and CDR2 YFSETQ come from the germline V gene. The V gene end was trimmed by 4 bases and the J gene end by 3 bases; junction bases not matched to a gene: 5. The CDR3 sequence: CASSQGLASYEQYF. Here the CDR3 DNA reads TGCGCCAGCAGCCAGGGACTAGCTAGCTACGAGCAGTACTTC. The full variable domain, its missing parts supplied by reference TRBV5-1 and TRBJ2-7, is KAGVTQTPRYLIKTRGQQVTLSCSPISGHRSVSWYQQTPGQGLQFLFEYFSETQRNKGNFPGRFSGRQFSNSRSEMNVSTLELGDSALYLCASSQGLASYEQYFGPGTRLTVT.

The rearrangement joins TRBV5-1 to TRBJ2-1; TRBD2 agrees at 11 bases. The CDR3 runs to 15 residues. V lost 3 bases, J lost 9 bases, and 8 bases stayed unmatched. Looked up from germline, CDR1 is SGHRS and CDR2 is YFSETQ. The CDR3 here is CASSSLAGGEGEQFF. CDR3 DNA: TGCGCCAGCAGCTCCCTAGCGGGAGGAGAGGGTGAGCAGTTCTTC.

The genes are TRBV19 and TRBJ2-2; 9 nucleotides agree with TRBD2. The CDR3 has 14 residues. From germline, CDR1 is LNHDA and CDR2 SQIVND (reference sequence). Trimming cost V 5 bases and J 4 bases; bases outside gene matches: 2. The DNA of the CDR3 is TGTGCCAGTAGTGCGGGAGGGAGCACCGGGGAGCTGTTTTTT. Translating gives CASSAGGSTGELFF.

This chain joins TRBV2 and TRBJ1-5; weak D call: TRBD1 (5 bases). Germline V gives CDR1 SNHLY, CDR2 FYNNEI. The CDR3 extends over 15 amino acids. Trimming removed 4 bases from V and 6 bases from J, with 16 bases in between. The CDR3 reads CASSVRGHQAQPQHF. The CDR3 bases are TGTGCCAGCAGTGTAAGGGGCCACCAGGCTCAGCCCCAGCATTTT. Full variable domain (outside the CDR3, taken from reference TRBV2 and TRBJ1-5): EPEVTQTPSHQVTQMGQEVILRCVPISNHLYFYWYRQILGQKVEFLVSFYNNEISEKSEIFDDQFSVERPDGSNFTLKIRSTKLEDSAMYFCASSVRGHQAQPQHFGDGTRLSIL.

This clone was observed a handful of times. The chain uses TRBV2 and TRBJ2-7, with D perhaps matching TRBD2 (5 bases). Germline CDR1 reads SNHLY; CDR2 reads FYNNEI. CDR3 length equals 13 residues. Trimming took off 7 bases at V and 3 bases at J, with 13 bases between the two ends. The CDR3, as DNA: TGTGCCAGCATAGGACTGTACAACTACGAGCAGTACTTC. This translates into CASIGLYNYEQYF.

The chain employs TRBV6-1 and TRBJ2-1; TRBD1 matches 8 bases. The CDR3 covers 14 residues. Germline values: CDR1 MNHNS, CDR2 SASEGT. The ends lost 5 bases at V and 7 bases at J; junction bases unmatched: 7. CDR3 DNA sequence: TGTGCCAGCAGTTATAGCAGGGGGCTAAATGAGCAGTTCTTC. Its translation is CASSYSRGLNEQFF.

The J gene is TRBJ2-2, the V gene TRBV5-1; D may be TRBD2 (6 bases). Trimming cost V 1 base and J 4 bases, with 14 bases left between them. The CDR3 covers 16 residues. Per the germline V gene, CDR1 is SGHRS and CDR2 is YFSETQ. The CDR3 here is CASSLIGGSGTGELFF. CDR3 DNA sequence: TGCGCCAGCAGCTTGATCGGGGGATCGGGCACCGGGGAGCTGTTTTTT. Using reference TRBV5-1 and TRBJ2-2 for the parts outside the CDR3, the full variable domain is KAGVTQTPRYLIKTRGQQVTLSCSPISGHRSVSWYQQTPGQGLQFLFEYFSETQRNKGNFPGRFSGRQFSNSRSEMNVSTLELGDSALYLCASSLIGGSGTGELFFGEGSRLTVL.

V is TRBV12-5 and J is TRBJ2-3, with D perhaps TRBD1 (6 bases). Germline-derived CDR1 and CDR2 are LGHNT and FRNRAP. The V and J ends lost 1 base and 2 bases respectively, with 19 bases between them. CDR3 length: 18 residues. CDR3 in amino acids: CASGLGGKTGIYTDTQYF. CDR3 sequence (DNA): TGTGCTAGTGGTTTGGGAGGAAAAACAGGGATTTACACAGATACGCAGTATTTT.

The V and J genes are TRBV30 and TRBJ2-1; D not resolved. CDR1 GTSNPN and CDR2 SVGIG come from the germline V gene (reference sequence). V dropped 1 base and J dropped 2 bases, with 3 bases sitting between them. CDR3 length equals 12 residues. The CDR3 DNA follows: TGTGCCTGGAGTGCGGCCTACAATGAGCAGTTCTTC. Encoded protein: CAWSAAYNEQFF. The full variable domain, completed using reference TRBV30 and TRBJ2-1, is SQTIHQWPATLVQPVGSPLSLECTVEGTSNPNLYWYRQAAGRGLQLLFYSVGIGQISSEVPQNLSASRPQDRQFILSSKKLLLSDSGFYLCAWSAAYNEQFFGPGTRLTVL.

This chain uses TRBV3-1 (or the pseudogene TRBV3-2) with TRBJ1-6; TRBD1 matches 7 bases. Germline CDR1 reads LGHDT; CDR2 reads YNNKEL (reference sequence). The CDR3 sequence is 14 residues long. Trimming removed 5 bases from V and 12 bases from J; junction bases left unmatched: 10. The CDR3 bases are TGTGCCAGCAGCACCCGACAGGGTAAGAAACCCCTCCACTTT. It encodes CASSTRQGKKPLHF.

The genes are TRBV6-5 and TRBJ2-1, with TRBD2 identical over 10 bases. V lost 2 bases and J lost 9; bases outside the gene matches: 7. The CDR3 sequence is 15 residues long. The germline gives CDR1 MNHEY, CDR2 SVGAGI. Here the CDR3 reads CASSYTSGRAREQFF. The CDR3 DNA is TGTGCCAGCAGTTACACCAGCGGGAGGGCCCGTGAGCAGTTCTTC.

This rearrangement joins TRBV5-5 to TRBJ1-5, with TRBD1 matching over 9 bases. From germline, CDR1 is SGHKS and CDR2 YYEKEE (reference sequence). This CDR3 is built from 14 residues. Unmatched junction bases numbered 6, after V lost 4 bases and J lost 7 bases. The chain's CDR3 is CASSRTGDGQPQHF. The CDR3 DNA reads TGTGCCAGCAGCCGGACAGGGGACGGACAGCCCCAGCATTTT.

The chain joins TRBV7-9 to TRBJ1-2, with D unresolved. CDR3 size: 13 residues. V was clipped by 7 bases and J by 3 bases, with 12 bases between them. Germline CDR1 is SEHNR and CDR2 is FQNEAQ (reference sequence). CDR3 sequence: CASTLHGDYGYTF. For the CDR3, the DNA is TGTGCCAGCACTCTACACGGGGACTATGGCTACACCTTC.

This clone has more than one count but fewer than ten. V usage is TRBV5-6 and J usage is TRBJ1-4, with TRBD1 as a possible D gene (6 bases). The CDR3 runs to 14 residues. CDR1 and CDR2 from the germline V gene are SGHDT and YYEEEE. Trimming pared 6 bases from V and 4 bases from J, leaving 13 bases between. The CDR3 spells CASTLGGYNEKLFF. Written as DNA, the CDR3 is TGTGCCAGCACCCTAGGGGGATATAATGAAAAACTGTTTTTT.

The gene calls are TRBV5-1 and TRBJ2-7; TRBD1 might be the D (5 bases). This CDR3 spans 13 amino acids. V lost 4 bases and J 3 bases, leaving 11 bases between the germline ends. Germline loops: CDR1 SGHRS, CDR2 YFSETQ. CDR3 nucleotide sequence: TGCGCCAGCAGCCTTGACAGCCTCTACGAGCAGTACTTC. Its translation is CASSLDSLYEQYF. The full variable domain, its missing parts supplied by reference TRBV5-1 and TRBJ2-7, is KAGVTQTPRYLIKTRGQQVTLSCSPISGHRSVSWYQQTPGQGLQFLFEYFSETQRNKGNFPGRFSGRQFSNSRSEMNVSTLELGDSALYLCASSLDSLYEQYFGPGTRLTVT.